Following are 21 T cell receptor beta chains from one sample sequenced in a study of T cells expressing NK-cell markers. Each CDR3 protein gets one entry in TCRdb, which reprocessed the 5' RACE reads and gives no DNA. The specimen's table records 500,000 to 600,000 distinct CDR3 sequences. The sample comprised blood T cells: a sorted CD56 or NKG2C T cell subset, CD4+ or CD8+ T cells, or bulk PBMC T cells (not recorded which). The origin of the receptors is a man aged 18 to 30 in good health.

The V and J genes are TRBV7-9 and TRBJ2-1; no DNA is available, so the TRBD1 call from TCRdb remains unchecked. The CDR3 runs 15 residues. Germline V lookup: CDR1 SEHNR, CDR2 FQNEAQ (reference sequence). This CDR3 reads CASSRLRDPYNEQFF.

V gene TRBV7-6 combines with J gene TRBJ2-3; TCRdb proposes TRBD1, but this gene call is untestable without DNA. CDR1 is SGHVS, CDR2 FNYEAQ, per germline. There are 12 residues in the CDR3. CDR3 sequence: CASSPDRGRLYF.

The chain employs TRBV24-1 and TRBJ2-1. Germline CDR1 and CDR2: KGHDR and SFDVKD. The CDR3 has 15 amino acids. The CDR3 sequence: CATSDVRLEDNEQFF.

The V call is TRBV27, the J call TRBJ1-5. This CDR3 is built from 16 residues. Germline V lookup: CDR1 MNHEY, CDR2 SMNVEV (reference sequence). CDR3: CASAREGGNSNQPQHF.

The rearrangement joins TRBV20-1 to TRBJ1-2; no DNA is available, so the TRBD1 call from TCRdb remains unchecked. The length of the CDR3 is 14 residues. Germline lookup yields CDR1 DFQATT and CDR2 SNEGSKA (reference sequence). CDR3 sequence reads: CSARLRQDNYGYTF.

This chain links TRBV6-1 with TRBJ1-2; TCRdb lists TRBD1, though no DNA is available to test this call. The CDR3 consists of 14 residues. Germline V CDR1 and CDR2: MNHNS, SASEGT. The CDR3 region is CASTKPPGGYGYTF.

The rearrangement joins TRBV20-1 to TRBJ1-2; as DNA is missing, the TRBD1 call by TCRdb cannot be tested. Germline V CDR1 and CDR2: DFQATT, SNEGSKA (reference sequence). The CDR3 is made up of 14 amino acids. This CDR3 is CSALKGTGGRGYTF.

This chain joins TRBV4-3 and TRBJ2-7; TCRdb's D gene call, TRBD1, goes unchecked for lack of DNA. The germline gives CDR1 LGHNA, CDR2 YSLEER. This CDR3 contains 15 residues. The CDR3 sequence is CASSPTGEGPYEQYF.

The chain joins TRBV7-2 to TRBJ2-1; the D call of TRBD1 rests on TCRdb alone, since no DNA is present to check it. This CDR3 region has 15 residues. Germline V lookup: CDR1 SGHTA, CDR2 FQGNSA. The CDR3 loop reads CASSPAGQGVNVLFF.

This sequence joins TRBV20-1 and TRBJ2-2; with no DNA, the TCRdb D assignment of TRBD2 cannot be verified. This CDR3 is 15 amino acids long. Germline V lookup: CDR1 DFQATT, CDR2 SNEGSKA (reference sequence). The CDR3 protein is CSASLAGGGSGELFF.

The J gene is TRBJ2-1, the V gene TRBV24-1. CDR1 and CDR2 from the germline V gene are KGHDR and SFDVKD. CDR3 length: 16 residues. CDR3 amino acids: CATRAKEKTRSNEQFF.

The rearrangement uses TRBV4-2 and TRBJ2-3; TCRdb lists TRBD2, though no DNA is available to test this call. This CDR3 region has 12 residues. Germline V lookup: CDR1 LGHNA, CDR2 YNFKEQ. CDR3 loop: CASSQARGTQYF.

The V gene is TRBV10-3, the J gene TRBJ2-5; TCRdb proposes TRBD2, but this gene call is untestable without DNA. The V gene's germline CDR1 is ENHRY and CDR2 SYGVKD. CDR3 size: 15 residues. The CDR3 sequence: CAISRTSGSQETQYF.

The chain carries TRBV18 and TRBJ2-7; the TRBD1 assignment by TCRdb is unverifiable without DNA. Germline V lookup: CDR1 KGHSH, CDR2 LQKENI. This CDR3 region has 16 residues. CDR3 sequence: CASSPLRGTQVYEQYF.

This CDR3 reads CASSLAGRGDTQYF. The rearrangement links TRBV12-3 or TRBV12-4 to TRBJ2-3; there is no DNA to check the TCRdb D call of TRBD1. The CDR3 is 14 amino acids.

The chain recombines TRBV12-3 or TRBV12-4 with TRBJ1-6. There are 16 residues in the CDR3. CDR3 amino acids: CASSLAGSSYNSPLHF.

V usage is TRBV20-1 and J usage is TRBJ2-5. The CDR3 totals 14 residues. The V gene's germline CDR1 is DFQATT and CDR2 SNEGSKA (reference sequence). The CDR3 loop reads CSARDLTDQETQYF.

The rearrangement uses TRBV6-5 and TRBJ2-1. Germline CDR1 and CDR2: MNHEY and SVGAGI. The CDR3 spans 17 residues. The CDR3 here is CASSYSSWELTPNEQFF.

This chain uses TRBV6-2 or TRBV6-3 with TRBJ2-1; TCRdb's D call of TRBD1 is untestable without DNA. Germline V CDR1 and CDR2: MNHEY, SVGEGT. This CDR3 region has 17 residues. CDR3 sequence: CASTFEGSVFSYNEQFF.

CDR3 amino acids: CATETGINEQFF. The rearrangement uses TRBV24-1 and TRBJ2-1; TCRdb names TRBD1, which stays unverified in the absence of DNA. CDR3 length: 12 residues. The germline V gene encodes CDR1 KGHDR and CDR2 SFDVKD.

V and J are TRBV3-1 and TRBJ1-4; the D call from TCRdb, TRBD1, cannot be confirmed without DNA. Germline-derived CDR1 and CDR2 are LGHDT and YNNKEL (reference sequence). The CDR3 length is 14 residues. The CDR3 reads CASSPRDRAEKLFF.